These 31 T cell receptor beta chains came from one sample sequenced in a study of CD8 T cells in cerebrospinal fluid in Alzheimer's disease. TCRdb re-called the 10x single-cell sequencing reads and catalogs CDR3 proteins one per entry, DNA excluded. This sample carries some 1,600 distinct CDR3 sequences, with around 8.6% going to the ten biggest clones. Source material: cerebrospinal fluid. The receptors were sampled from a human donor with mild cognitive impairment.

Considering frequency, this clonotype is medium-sized (0.01 to 0.1%). The genes are TRBV21-1 and TRBJ2-3; TCRdb proposes TRBD2, but this gene call is untestable without DNA. TRBV21-1 is marked as a pseudogene. There are 17 residues in the CDR3. CDR3 region: CASSKMVAGGPSDTQYF.

This clonotype is labeled large based on frequency. This chain joins TRBV7-3 and TRBJ2-3; TCRdb outputs TRBD2, but without DNA this stays unchecked. The CDR3 is 15 amino acids. Germline V CDR1 and CDR2: SGHTA, FQGTGA. The CDR3 sequence: CASSILAGGPHTQYF.

The chain links TRBV4-1 to TRBJ2-1; the TCRdb call, TRBD1, lacks DNA for checking. In germline, CDR1 is MGHRA, CDR2 YSYEKL. CDR3 length equals 19 residues. CDR3 amino acids: CASSQDRLGFQGGYNEQFF.

This clonotype is labeled medium-sized based on frequency. The V gene is TRBV10-2, the J gene TRBJ1-2. The CDR3 spans 14 residues. CDR1 and CDR2 (germline): WSHSY, SAAADI. CDR3 loop: CASTRAGNLDGYTF.

This clonotype is called medium-sized (0.01 to 0.1%) based on its frequency. The V and J genes are TRBV27 and TRBJ1-4; no DNA is available, so the TRBD1 call from TCRdb remains unchecked. Germline assignment: CDR1 MNHEY and CDR2 SMNVEV (reference sequence). This CDR3 has 15 residues. CDR3 sequence reads: CASRGPGESNEKLFF.

Considering frequency, this clonotype is medium-sized (0.01 to 0.1%). The chain has TRBV28 and TRBJ2-7; the TCRdb call, TRBD2, lacks DNA for checking. This CDR3 has 15 residues. Germline CDR1 and CDR2: MDHEN and SYDVKM. The CDR3 is CASRIVLAGSYEQYF. Full variable domain (rest looked up from reference TRBV28 and TRBJ2-7): DVKVTQSSRYLVKRTGEKVFLECVQDMDHENMFWYRQDPGLGLRLIYFSYDVKMKEKGDIPEGYSVSREKKERFSLILESASTNQTSMYLCASRIVLAGSYEQYFGPGTRLTVT.

This clonotype is labeled medium-sized based on frequency. This chain uses TRBV6-6 with TRBJ2-7; TCRdb returns TRBD1, unconfirmable since there is no DNA. The CDR3 is 16 residues long. CDR1 MNHNY and CDR2 SVGAGI come from the germline V gene (reference sequence). The CDR3 loop reads CASSPPGVRSSYEQYF.

This clonotype ranks as medium-sized in terms of frequency. The V gene is TRBV19, the J gene TRBJ2-2; the D gene TCRdb calls, TRBD1, cannot be checked with no DNA. Germline assignment: CDR1 LNHDA and CDR2 SQIVND (reference sequence). The CDR3 runs 16 residues. This CDR3 is CASRGFGTENTGELFF.

This chain uses TRBV5-5 with TRBJ2-1. Per germline, CDR1 SGHKS and CDR2 YYEKEE (reference sequence). The CDR3 spans 16 residues. CDR3 amino acids: CASSLGLASSYNEQFF.

This clonotype registers medium-sized by frequency. The chain is built from TRBV19 and TRBJ2-5; TCRdb names TRBD1, which stays unverified in the absence of DNA. This CDR3 region has 13 residues. Germline V gene data show CDR1 as LNHDA and CDR2 as SQIVND (reference sequence). CDR3 in amino acids: CASSISLQETQYF.

By frequency, this clonotype registers medium-sized. This chain's CDR3 is CASSLIVRDEAFF. V and J are TRBV28 and TRBJ1-1; TCRdb's D call, TRBD1, is unchecked because there is no DNA. The germline gives CDR1 MDHEN, CDR2 SYDVKM. This CDR3 has 13 residues.

Measured by frequency, this clonotype is medium-sized. This sequence joins TRBV2 and TRBJ1-4; TCRdb calls TRBD1, which cannot be checked without DNA. Germline values: CDR1 SNHLY, CDR2 FYNNEI. The CDR3 is 15 amino acids. CDR3 loop: CASSERWDTEGKLFF.

V is TRBV4-2 and J is TRBJ1-6. The CDR3 contains 13 residues. Per the germline V gene, CDR1 is LGHNA and CDR2 is YNFKEQ. CDR3 in amino acids: CASSRPDNSPLHF.

This clonotype is identified as large from frequency. The CDR3 here is CATSDSTSTTSTGELFF. V is TRBV24-1 and J is TRBJ2-2; TCRdb calls TRBD2, which cannot be checked without DNA. Germline CDR1 KGHDR, CDR2 SFDVKD. The CDR3 covers 17 residues.

This clonotype is called medium-sized based on its frequency. The chain combines TRBV28 with TRBJ1-2; TCRdb names TRBD1, which stays unverified in the absence of DNA. Germline CDR1 MDHEN, CDR2 SYDVKM. This CDR3 has 14 amino acids. CDR3 residues: CASSFGGTLIGYTF.

This clonotype counts as medium-sized (0.01 to 0.1%) by frequency. The CDR3 here is CASSADATYEQYF. The V call is TRBV5-1, the J call TRBJ2-7. The CDR3 covers 13 residues. Per germline, CDR1 SGHRS and CDR2 YFSETQ. Together with reference TRBV5-1 and TRBJ2-7, the CDR3 gives the full variable domain: KAGVTQTPRYLIKTRGQQVTLSCSPISGHRSVSWYQQTPGQGLQFLFEYFSETQRNKGNFPGRFSGRQFSNSRSEMNVSTLELGDSALYLCASSADATYEQYFGPGTRLTVT.

Frequency places this clonotype as medium-sized. The chain employs TRBV5-1 and TRBJ2-5; TCRdb returns TRBD2, unconfirmable since there is no DNA. The germline V gene encodes CDR1 SGHRS and CDR2 YFSETQ. The CDR3 loop spans 17 amino acids. The CDR3: CASSLVVLGLGKETQYF.

In terms of frequency, this clonotype is medium-sized. The V call is TRBV5-1, the J call TRBJ2-7; no DNA is available, so the TRBD2 call from TCRdb remains unchecked. Germline CDR1 and CDR2: SGHRS and YFSETQ. The CDR3 spans 15 residues. The CDR3: CASSLGPGPEVEQYF.

Judged by frequency, this clonotype is medium-sized. The rearrangement uses TRBV18 and TRBJ1-1; absent DNA, TCRdb's TRBD1 call cannot be checked. CDR3 length: 14 amino acids. Per germline, CDR1 KGHSH and CDR2 LQKENI. The CDR3 loop reads CASSRQEMNTEAFF.

This clonotype registers medium-sized by frequency. The gene calls are TRBV28 and TRBJ2-7; the D call of TRBD2 rests on TCRdb alone, since no DNA is present to check it. CDR3 length: 16 amino acids. Germline assignment: CDR1 MDHEN and CDR2 SYDVKM. CDR3 sequence reads: CASSLVWGRASIEQYF.

The chain recombines TRBV20-1 with TRBJ2-7; TCRdb selects TRBD1, and the lack of DNA leaves this call unchecked. The CDR3 totals 16 residues. CDR1 is DFQATT and CDR2 is SNEGSKA in the germline V gene (reference sequence). CDR3 residues: CSARNDRTGNSYEQYF.

By frequency, this clonotype registers medium-sized. The V gene is TRBV4-1, the J gene TRBJ2-7; TCRdb calls TRBD1, which cannot be checked without DNA. The germline V gene has CDR1 MGHRA and CDR2 YSYEKL. CDR3 length: 16 residues. CDR3 in amino acids: CASSQDAWTATYEQYF.

The rearrangement uses TRBV5-8 and TRBJ2-2; TCRdb indicates TRBD1, and absent DNA this call remains unverified. This CDR3 is 16 amino acids long. CDR1 and CDR2 (germline): SGHTS, YDEGEE. CDR3 sequence reads: CASSPGTGIMTGELFF.

Here the CDR3 reads CASRRSTGPTNEKLFF. The rearrangement links TRBV5-1 to TRBJ1-4; as DNA is missing, the TRBD1 call by TCRdb cannot be tested. Looked up from germline, CDR1 is SGHRS and CDR2 is YFSETQ. The CDR3 runs 16 residues.

Measured by frequency, this clonotype is medium-sized (0.01 to 0.1%). This chain links TRBV7-9 with TRBJ2-2. The CDR3 totals 13 residues. Germline V CDR1 and CDR2: SEHNR, FQNEAQ (reference sequence). The CDR3 protein is CASSPDSTGELFF.

This chain uses TRBV9 with TRBJ1-3. Germline values: CDR1 SGDLS, CDR2 YYNGEE. CDR3 length: 14 amino acids. CDR3 loop: CASTGTSSGNTIYF.

The rearrangement uses TRBV5-1 and TRBJ2-2; the TCRdb D gene call, TRBD2, has no DNA to confirm it. From germline, CDR1 is SGHRS and CDR2 YFSETQ. CDR3 length: 15 amino acids. The chain's CDR3 is CASSSGGANTGELFF. Based on the CDR3 plus reference TRBV5-1 and TRBJ2-2, the full variable domain is KAGVTQTPRYLIKTRGQQVTLSCSPISGHRSVSWYQQTPGQGLQFLFEYFSETQRNKGNFPGRFSGRQFSNSRSEMNVSTLELGDSALYLCASSSGGANTGELFFGEGSRLTVL.

The chain recombines TRBV19 with TRBJ2-6; TCRdb returns TRBD1, unconfirmable since there is no DNA. The length of the CDR3 is 17 residues. The germline CDR1 and CDR2 sequences are LNHDA and SQIVND (reference sequence). The CDR3 loop reads CASTRNTGATGANVLTF.

In terms of frequency, this clonotype is medium-sized. The chain couples TRBV10-2 to TRBJ1-4. Looked up from germline, CDR1 is WSHSY and CDR2 is SAAADI. There are 13 residues in the CDR3. CDR3 region: CASTGGPNEKLFF.

This clonotype is large by frequency. The chain recombines TRBV7-2 with TRBJ1-1. CDR1 and CDR2 (germline): SGHTA, FQGNSA. This CDR3 is 13 amino acids long. The CDR3 loop is CASSSLDTPEAFF.

In terms of frequency, this clonotype is large. V gene TRBV9 combines with J gene TRBJ2-3; TCRdb lists TRBD2, though no DNA is available to test this call. Germline V CDR1 and CDR2: SGDLS, YYNGEE. The CDR3 sequence is 16 residues long. CDR3 loop: CASSGGTSGTRQAQYF.